This TCR beta chain was documented in a study of blood T cell repertoires in COVID-19. Study overall: There were acute and convalescent COVID-19 samples, and they came from the United States, Italy and Spain. PBMCs, B-cell-depleted T cells, or T cells were the source of the cDNA or gDNA that made up the material.

In the authors' workflow: Estimates of nucleated cell counts were drawn from the amplification of reference gene primers. Data came from immunoSEQ multiplex PCR; TCRdb stores just in-frame clones and leaves some out. From that table come the V and J calls and clone size; the DNA was used to work out D and trimming. The data show 150,000 to 200,000 clones, with 82% seen just once and 4.5% to 5.5% held by the top ten. The germline V gene encodes CDR1 SGHTS and CDR2 YDEGEE. There are 16 residues in the CDR3. The V and J ends lost 4 bases and 0 bases, in that order; junction bases with no gene match: 8. The chain has TRBV5-8 and TRBJ1-2; 8 nucleotides align to TRBD1. The receptor comes from a woman aged 25 to 39 with acute or convalescent COVID-19. The specimen sequenced was peripheral blood. The chain's CDR3 is CASSVRDRRANYGYTF. CDR3 DNA: TGTGCCAGCAGCGTTCGGGACAGGCGAGCTAACTATGGCTACACCTTC.